The 22 T cell receptor beta chains below come from one sample, sequenced in a study of T-cell reconstitution after alpha-beta-depleted transplantation in children. Construction of the TCRbeta library involved unique molecular identifiers. TCRdb passed the PCR reads through MiXCR, listing each CDR3 protein once. The sample includes some 830,000 distinct CDR3 sequences, 15% to 20% of them seen just once. The specimen was PBMCs, mostly from graft donor cells, collected 360 days after TCRalphabeta/CD19-depleted stem cell transplant. The receptors stem from a male patient between 5 and 17 years old who had a stem cell transplant for acute lymphoblastic leukemia, so the T cells may come from the graft donor.

The chain recombines TRBV11-2 with TRBJ2-1, with D perhaps TRBD2 (5 bases). V was shortened by 2 bases and J by 6 bases, with 14 bases between the two germline ends. This CDR3 spans 15 amino acids. Germline CDR1 is SGHAT and CDR2 is FQNNGV. The CDR3 bases are TGTGCCAGCAGCTTATTCAGCGGTTTACCCAATGAGCAGTTCTTC. The encoded protein is CASSLFSGLPNEQFF.

This chain uses TRBV6-5 with TRBJ2-7; D is uncertain. Germline V lookup: CDR1 MNHEY, CDR2 SVGAGI. CDR3 length equals 14 residues. Trimming shortened V by 4 bases and J by 2 bases, and 12 bases separated the two germline ends. The CDR3 protein is CASSWAETPYEQYF. CDR3 DNA sequence: TGTGCCAGCAGTTGGGCAGAGACACCCTACGAGCAGTACTTC.

V is TRBV5-1 and J is TRBJ2-1; possible D gene TRBD1, 6 bases. Germline V gene data show CDR1 as SGHRS and CDR2 as YFSETQ. This CDR3 comprises 13 residues. Trimming took 3 bases from V and 4 from J, leaving 8 bases between them. CDR3 DNA: TGCGCCAGCAGCTGGACAGATTACAATGAGCAGTTCTTC. Amino acids: CASSWTDYNEQFF.

The chain recombines TRBV29-1 with TRBJ1-5; 8 positions match TRBD1. The germline V gene encodes CDR1 SQVTM and CDR2 ANQGSEA. V gave up 4 bases and J gave up 7 bases; unmatched junction bases: 6. This CDR3 is 13 amino acids long. As DNA, the CDR3 is TGCAGCGTTGCAGGGGGCGCGAGGCAGCCCCAGCATTTT. This encodes CSVAGGARQPQHF. Complete variable domain (other parts from reference TRBV29-1 and TRBJ1-5): SAVISQKPSRDICQRGTSLTIQCQVDSQVTMMFWYRQQPGQSLTLIATANQGSEATYESGFVIDKFPISRPNLTFSTLTVSNMSPEDSSIYLCSVAGGARQPQHFGDGTRLSIL.

This clonotype was recorded a few times. The V and J genes are TRBV9 and TRBJ2-2, with TRBD2 matching over 7 bases. V lost 0 bases to trimming and J lost 6 bases; unmatched junction nucleotides: 8. The CDR3 runs to 16 residues. Germline V CDR1 and CDR2: SGDLS, YYNGEE. The CDR3 reads CASSVDPGRDPGELFF. CDR3 DNA: TGTGCCAGCAGCGTAGACCCAGGGAGGGACCCCGGGGAGCTGTTTTTT.

This clonotype was seen once. The chain links TRBV5-1 to TRBJ2-3; a possible D gene is TRBD2 (5 bases). The CDR3 runs to 15 residues. Between the trimmed V and J ends, which lost 5 bases and 0 bases, there was a span of 13 bases. Germline lookup yields CDR1 SGHRS and CDR2 YFSETQ. In DNA, the CDR3 is TGCGCCAGCAGTCCCATTCGAGGGAGCACAGATACGCAGTATTTT. Its translation is CASSPIRGSTDTQYF.

This clonotype showed up just a few times. The V call is TRBV18, the J call TRBJ2-7; no reliable D call. The CDR3 runs 14 residues. V lost 0 bases and J 4 bases, leaving 10 bases between the germline ends. From germline, CDR1 is KGHSH and CDR2 LQKENI. In DNA form, the CDR3 reads TGTGCCAGCTCACCACCTAGTCTCGCATACGAGCAGTACTTC. It is translated as CASSPPSLAYEQYF.

This clonotype was recorded many times. The chain is built from TRBV29-1 and TRBJ2-5; tentative D call: TRBD1 (6 bases). The ends were cut back, 4 bases at V and 2 bases at J, with 14 bases in the middle. CDR1 and CDR2 from the germline V gene are SQVTM and ANQGSEA. The CDR3 covers 14 residues. This chain's CDR3 is CSVAPRQAQETQYF. In DNA form, the CDR3 reads TGCAGCGTTGCGCCCAGACAGGCTCAAGAGACCCAGTACTTC.

In this sample, this clonotype turned up a few times. This chain uses TRBV7-9 with TRBJ2-7; D is possibly TRBD2 (6 bases). The CDR3 runs to 16 residues. CDR1 is SEHNR and CDR2 is FQNEAQ in the germline V gene (reference sequence). V dropped 5 bases and J dropped 3 bases, with 20 bases sitting between them. CDR3 region: CASSPRDRGKDYEQYF. CDR3 DNA sequence: TGTGCCAGCAGCCCCCGGGACCGGGGGAAGGACTACGAGCAGTACTTC.

This clonotype was counted between two and nine times. The chain joins TRBV9 to TRBJ1-3; 8 nucleotides match TRBD1. Germline-derived CDR1 and CDR2 are SGDLS and YYNGEE. The V segment lost 3 bases and the J segment 0 bases; nucleotides outside the gene matches: 5. This CDR3 spans 16 amino acids. CDR3 protein: CASSEQGGSSGNTIYF. CDR3 nucleotides: TGTGCCAGCAGCGAACAGGGGGGATCCTCTGGAAACACCATATATTTT.

The chain carries TRBV5-6 and TRBJ1-6; D call uncertain. In germline, CDR1 is SGHDT, CDR2 YYEEEE. Between the trimmed V and J ends, which lost 2 bases and 6 bases, there was a span of 6 bases. The CDR3 contains 13 residues. The CDR3 DNA sequence: TGTGCCAGCAGCTTCAGCGTTAATTCACCCCTCCACTTT. Amino acid sequence: CASSFSVNSPLHF.

The chain joins TRBV18 to TRBJ2-5; D is unclear. Germline V gene data show CDR1 as KGHSH and CDR2 as LQKENI. This CDR3 region has 16 residues. Trimming removed 2 bases from V and 4 bases from J, with 17 bases in between. CDR3 in DNA: TGTGCCAGCTCACCATTTGACGGCCCCTCGGGAGAGACCCAGTACTTC. Translating it yields CASSPFDGPSGETQYF.

The chain is built from TRBV7-8 and TRBJ2-7, with no clear D. V shed 5 bases and J shed 5 bases, with 10 bases lying between them. The CDR3 length is 12 residues. Germline V gene lookup returns CDR1 SGHVS and CDR2 FQNEAQ. CDR3 sequence (DNA): TGTGCCAGCAGCGTCCTCACAGACGAGCAGTACTTC. This sequence encodes CASSVLTDEQYF.

This clonotype was seen repeatedly, ten times or more. The gene calls are TRBV4-2 and TRBJ2-5; TRBD1 might be the D (5 bases). Germline CDR1 reads LGHNA; CDR2 reads YNFKEQ. Trimming removed 1 base at V and 2 bases at J, with 8 bases between. The CDR3 covers 14 residues. CDR3 DNA sequence: TGTGCCAGCAGCCAAGGAGGACATCAAGAGACCCAGTACTTC. The encoded protein is CASSQGGHQETQYF.

This chain's CDR3 is CASSKAAHPGPYEQYF. The CDR3 DNA sequence: TGTGCCAGCAGCAAAGCCGCGCATCCCGGACCCTACGAGCAGTACTTC. J is TRBJ2-7 and V is TRBV21-1; the tabulated D call, TRBD1, remains unverified against the DNA. TRBV21-1 constitutes a pseudogene. This CDR3 has 16 amino acids.

The gene calls are TRBV12-3 or TRBV12-4 and TRBJ2-5; 10 nucleotides agree with TRBD2. The trim removed 6 bases at V and 3 bases at J, leaving 7 bases unmatched. The CDR3 has 15 residues. The CDR3 coding sequence is TGTGCCAGCAGCGGACTAGCGGCCGCGGAAGAGACCCAGTACTTC. It encodes CASSGLAAAEETQYF.

A single count supports this clonotype. V usage is TRBV19 and J usage is TRBJ2-1; 7 positions match TRBD2. Germline V lookup: CDR1 LNHDA, CDR2 SQIVND (reference sequence). V lost 2 bases, J lost 2 bases, and 6 bases stayed unmatched. There are 16 residues in the CDR3. The CDR3 DNA reads as TGTGCCAGTAGTATATGGGCTAGCGGAGCCTACAATGAGCAGTTCTTC. It encodes CASSIWASGAYNEQFF.

This clonotype has a handful of counts. The rearrangement uses TRBV19 and TRBJ2-1; D ambiguous. The CDR3 has 14 amino acids. The V gene's germline CDR1 is LNHDA and CDR2 SQIVND (reference sequence). With 7 bases removed from V and 0 bases from J, the gap between germline ends came to 10 bases. The CDR3 reads CASNRGLSYNEQFF. CDR3 coding DNA: TGTGCCAGTAATAGAGGCCTCTCCTACAATGAGCAGTTCTTC.

The chain uses TRBV2 and TRBJ2-2; D not resolved. V lost 1 base and J lost 2, with 8 bases in between. CDR3 length: 15 residues. CDR1 and CDR2 from the germline V gene are SNHLY and FYNNEI. In nucleotides, the CDR3 is TGTGCCAGCAGTGAAGAACCCATTAACACCGGGGAGCTGTTTTTT. Protein sequence: CASSEEPINTGELFF.

The rearrangement links TRBV7-9 to TRBJ2-7; 7 nucleotides match TRBD2. With 6 bases clipped from V and 5 bases from J, the junction kept 7 bases outside the gene matches. Germline V CDR1 and CDR2: SEHNR, FQNEAQ (reference sequence). CDR3 size: 13 residues. In DNA form, the CDR3 reads TGTGCCAGCAGTCGGACTAGTGGCCACGAGCAGTACTTC. It translates to CASSRTSGHEQYF.

The table lists this clonotype with many counts. The chain carries TRBV2 and TRBJ2-3; 7 nucleotides line up with TRBD1. CDR3 length: 14 amino acids. Germline V gives CDR1 SNHLY, CDR2 FYNNEI. The V and J ends lost 6 bases and 4 bases, in that order; junction bases with no gene match: 7. CDR3 amino acids: CASRVTGLADTQYF. The DNA of the CDR3 is TGTGCCAGCAGGGTGACAGGGCTCGCAGATACGCAGTATTTT. Together with reference TRBV2 and TRBJ2-3, the CDR3 gives the full variable domain: EPEVTQTPSHQVTQMGQEVILRCVPISNHLYFYWYRQILGQKVEFLVSFYNNEISEKSEIFDDQFSVERPDGSNFTLKIRSTKLEDSAMYFCASRVTGLADTQYFGPGTRLTVL.

This clonotype was counted a few times. The chain recombines TRBV11-2 with TRBJ1-3; unclear D gene. The V end was cut by 7 bases, the J end by 2 bases, with 12 bases between. Germline V gene lookup returns CDR1 SGHAT and CDR2 FQNNGV. The CDR3 consists of 14 residues. The CDR3 protein is CASKSLRAGNTIYF. The CDR3 DNA reads as TGTGCCAGCAAGAGCTTGAGGGCTGGAAACACCATATATTTT.